A single sample is the source of the 20 T cell receptor beta chains below, sequenced in a study of blood T cell repertoires in COVID-19 (dated by TCRdb to the early 2020s). Libraries came from the immunoSEQ multiplex PCR assay. TCRdb took this table from immuneACCESS and kept in-frame rearrangements with V and J called. Such tables lack part of the clones; where checked against another copy, unresolved V genes explain under half of the gap, and the rest is unexplained. The table for this sample lists a few hundred thousand clones; around nine tenths of them were counted only once. Clones ranked in the top ten supply less than 2% of the sample. Sequences were obtained from PBMCs or T cells enriched from blood (not recorded which). Source of these receptors: a woman between 35 and 50 years old who had recovered from COVID-19.

The chain couples TRBV9 to TRBJ1-1; D not resolved. Trimming cost V 0 bases and J 5 bases, with 11 bases left between them. The CDR3 contains 14 residues. The germline V gene encodes CDR1 SGDLS and CDR2 YYNGEE. The CDR3 DNA reads TGTGCCAGCAGCGTAGGAGGAGAATTAACTGAAGCTTTCTTT. Protein product: CASSVGGELTEAFF.

V usage is TRBV12-3 or TRBV12-4 and J usage is TRBJ1-5, with D perhaps matching TRBD1 (6 bases). This CDR3 comprises 13 residues. Trimming shortened V by 7 bases and J by 6 bases, and 13 bases separated the two germline ends. The chain's CDR3 is CASMRQVAQPQHF. The DNA for the CDR3 is TGTGCCAGCATGAGACAGGTCGCTCAGCCCCAGCATTTT.

The CDR3 sequence: CASSRPGQLYGYTF. The CDR3 bases are TGTGCCAGCAGCCGACCTGGGCAGTTATATGGCTACACCTTC. This chain links TRBV6-2 or TRBV6-3 with TRBJ1-2; D gene unclear. Trimming shortened V by 6 bases and J by 5 bases, and 16 bases separated the two germline ends. The CDR3 is 14 residues long. Germline V gene sequence: CDR1 MNHEY, CDR2 SVGEGT.

V and J are TRBV5-1 and TRBJ1-1; TRBD1 matches 8 bases. J was trimmed by 2 bases and V by 2 bases; bases with no gene match: 8. Germline V CDR1 and CDR2: SGHRS, YFSETQ. CDR3 size: 16 residues. The CDR3: CASSFGGTGTNTEAFF. CDR3 sequence (DNA): TGCGCCAGCAGCTTCGGCGGGACAGGTACAAACACTGAAGCTTTCTTT. Drawing the rest from reference TRBV5-1 and TRBJ1-1, the complete variable domain is KAGVTQTPRYLIKTRGQQVTLSCSPISGHRSVSWYQQTPGQGLQFLFEYFSETQRNKGNFPGRFSGRQFSNSRSEMNVSTLELGDSALYLCASSFGGTGTNTEAFFGQGTRLTVV.

This rearrangement joins TRBV4-3 to TRBJ2-1; 7 nucleotides match TRBD2. CDR1 is LGHNA and CDR2 is YSLEER in the germline V gene. The trim removed 2 bases at V and 9 bases at J, leaving 7 bases unmatched. This CDR3 contains 14 residues. CDR3 DNA sequence: TGCGCCAGCAGCCAACAAACCCCGGGAGGTGAGCAGTTCTTC. Its protein product is CASSQQTPGGEQFF.

The J gene is TRBJ2-3, the V gene TRBV29-1; D uncertain. The CDR3 loop spans 15 amino acids. V lost 2 bases, J lost 3 bases, and 15 bases lay in between. Germline-derived CDR1 and CDR2 are SQVTM and ANQGSEA. CDR3 region: CSVESGNYGTDTQYF. The CDR3 region has the DNA TGCAGCGTTGAAAGTGGAAATTACGGGACAGATACGCAGTATTTT.

This clone was counted only a few times. The chain couples TRBV2 to TRBJ1-6; D not resolved. The CDR3 is made up of 13 amino acids. V was cut by 2 bases and J by 7 bases, with 6 bases left in between. Germline CDR1 SNHLY, CDR2 FYNNEI. CDR3 sequence reads: CASSEQNNSPLHF. The CDR3 DNA reads as TGTGCCAGCAGTGAACAGAACAATTCACCCCTCCACTTT.

This clone appeared a single time. The chain couples TRBV30 to TRBJ2-7, with TRBD2 as a possible D gene (6 bases). Germline lookup yields CDR1 GTSNPN and CDR2 SVGIG (reference sequence). The CDR3 is 15 residues long. V dropped 4 bases and J dropped 2 bases, with 18 bases sitting between them. CDR3 coding DNA: TGTGCCTGGAAACGCGGGGCGCGTGTCACCTACGAGCAGTACTTC. This gives the protein CAWKRGARVTYEQYF.

This chain joins TRBV27 and TRBJ1-5; 7 nucleotides align to TRBD1. Germline values: CDR1 MNHEY, CDR2 SMNVEV (reference sequence). This CDR3 region has 13 residues. The V and J ends lost 7 bases and 10 bases, in that order; junction bases with no gene match: 10. CDR3 loop: CASKQGLNYPQHF. The CDR3 DNA reads TGTGCCAGCAAACAGGGGCTCAATTATCCCCAGCATTTT.

This chain links TRBV29-1 with TRBJ1-2, with D maybe TRBD1 (6 bases). V was pared by 6 bases and J by 3 bases, with 14 bases between. The germline V gene has CDR1 SQVTM and CDR2 ANQGSEA. The CDR3 loop spans 13 amino acids. The CDR3 reads CSVLNPGDYGYTF. The CDR3, as DNA: TGCAGCGTCCTTAATCCAGGGGACTATGGCTACACCTTC.

The chain uses TRBV30 and TRBJ2-7, with D hard to call. V shed 2 bases and J shed 0 bases, with 17 bases lying between them. The CDR3 loop spans 16 amino acids. Germline V gene data show CDR1 as GTSNPN and CDR2 as SVGIG (reference sequence). The chain's CDR3 is CAWSPTGPQSSYEQYF. The DNA for the CDR3 is TGTGCCTGGAGTCCGACGGGTCCACAAAGCTCCTACGAGCAGTACTTC.

This clone turned up a few times. The chain is built from TRBV18 and TRBJ1-2; D not resolved. From germline, CDR1 is KGHSH and CDR2 LQKENI. Trimming shortened V by 2 bases and J by 3 bases, and 10 bases separated the two germline ends. The CDR3 covers 14 residues. The CDR3 DNA is TGTGCCAGCTCACCAGGGCAGAGAGACTATGGCTACACCTTC. Its translation: CASSPGQRDYGYTF. The full variable domain, in which reference TRBV18 and TRBJ1-2 provide the parts outside the CDR3, is NAGVMQNPRHLVRRRGQEARLRCSPMKGHSHVYWYRQLPEEGLKFMVYLQKENIIDESGMPKERFSAEFPKEGPSILRIQQVVRGDSAAYFCASSPGQRDYGYTFGSGTRLTVV.

The sample holds a few counts of this clone. The chain is built from TRBV6-2 or TRBV6-3 and TRBJ1-5; TRBD1 matches at 7 bases. The CDR3 sequence is 16 residues long. V was pared by 1 base and J by 0 bases, with 3 bases of the junction left unmatched. CDR1 MNHEY and CDR2 SVGEGT come from the germline V gene. The CDR3 nucleotides are TGTGCCAGCAGTTACTGGGACAGCTTTAGCAATCAGCCCCAGCATTTT. Translation gives CASSYWDSFSNQPQHF.

V gene TRBV7-2 combines with J gene TRBJ2-5, with D perhaps matching TRBD2 (6 bases). Germline V CDR1 and CDR2: SGHTA, FQGNSA. Trimming removed 2 bases from V and 2 bases from J, with 12 bases in between. The CDR3 is 15 residues long. The CDR3 sequence is CASSLITSRQETQYF. CDR3 coding DNA: TGTGCCAGCAGCTTAATTACTAGCAGACAAGAGACCCAGTACTTC.

The chain is built from TRBV11-3 and TRBJ2-5; 7 bases are shared with TRBD2. Germline CDR1 SGHNT, CDR2 YENEEA. V shed 4 bases and J 4 bases; nucleotides not matched to a gene: 9. This CDR3 spans 15 amino acids. The CDR3 spells CASSSGTTLRETQYF. CDR3 DNA sequence: TGTGCCAGCAGCTCCGGGACTACGTTACGAGAGACCCAGTACTTC.

The chain employs TRBV5-4 and TRBJ2-7; D perhaps matches TRBD1 (5 bases). This CDR3 has 14 residues. Looked up from germline, CDR1 is SGHNT and CDR2 is YYREEE (reference sequence). Trimming took 2 bases from V and 2 from J, leaving 11 bases between them. Written as DNA, the CDR3 is TGTGCCAGCAGCTTTAAGGGGTCGCCCTACGAGCAGTACTTC. Amino acids: CASSFKGSPYEQYF.

The V call is TRBV7-6, the J call TRBJ2-7, with a weak D call TRBD1 (6 bases). Trimming stripped 1 base from V and 5 bases from J, with 18 bases between. The germline gives CDR1 SGHVS, CDR2 FNYEAQ. The CDR3 is made up of 16 amino acids. The CDR3 spells CASSLDRTGLMDEQYF. In nucleotides, the CDR3 is TGTGCCAGCAGCTTAGATAGAACAGGGTTGATGGACGAGCAGTACTTC.

The V and J genes are TRBV19 and TRBJ1-5; D unclear. The CDR3 length is 14 residues. The germline CDR1 and CDR2 sequences are LNHDA and SQIVND (reference sequence). Deletions cut 5 bases from V and 3 bases from J, with 11 bases between. The CDR3 region has the DNA TGTGCCAGTAGTTTTCGACAAAACAATCAGCCCCAGCATTTT. Its translation is CASSFRQNNQPQHF. Together with reference TRBV19 and TRBJ1-5, the CDR3 gives the full variable domain: DGGITQSPKYLFRKEGQNVTLSCEQNLNHDAMYWYRQDPGQGLRLIYYSQIVNDFQKGDIAEGYSVSREKKESFPLTVTSAQKNPTAFYLCASSFRQNNQPQHFGDGTRLSIL.

The CDR3 loop reads CASSQDWASLQYNEQFF. The DNA of the CDR3 is TGCGCCAGCAGCCAAGATTGGGCCAGTCTACAATACAATGAGCAGTTCTTC. This sequence joins TRBV4-3 and TRBJ2-1; D unclear. This CDR3 comprises 17 residues. Germline values: CDR1 LGHNA, CDR2 YSLEER. Trimming removed 0 bases at V and 4 bases at J, with 16 bases between.

The chain employs TRBV29-1 and TRBJ2-3; the D gene is possibly TRBD2 (6 bases). The CDR3 totals 14 residues. The ends were cut back, 4 bases at V and 1 base at J, with 12 bases in the middle. The V gene's germline CDR1 is SQVTM and CDR2 ANQGSEA. The CDR3 DNA is TGCAGCGTTGTCTTAGGAGGGGGCACAGATACGCAGTATTTT. Its protein product is CSVVLGGGTDTQYF.